This entry lists 20 T cell receptor beta chains sequenced from one sample in a study of blood T cell repertoires in COVID-19. Sequencing was performed with immunoSEQ multiplex PCR; in TCRdb, only in-frame clones are kept and a portion is missing. The repertoire holds 200,000 to 300,000 clones, with around 86% as singletons. The material sequenced was peripheral blood. The receptors come from a woman between 65 and 79 years old with active or convalescent COVID-19.

The rearrangement uses TRBV5-1 and TRBJ2-7; 8 bases align to TRBD2. CDR3 length equals 15 residues. With 0 bases clipped from V and 3 bases from J, the junction kept 5 bases outside the gene matches. Germline CDR1 and CDR2: SGHRS and YFSETQ. The CDR3 here is CASSLDGGAVYEQYF. Written as DNA, the CDR3 is TGCGCCAGCAGCTTGGACGGGGGGGCCGTCTACGAGCAGTACTTC.

The CDR3 DNA reads as TGTGCCAGCAGCCGCGGGACCTCCTCGATGAACACTGAAGCTTTCTTT. It codes for CASSRGTSSMNTEAFF. This chain joins TRBV3-1 (or the pseudogene TRBV3-2) and TRBJ1-1; a possible D gene is TRBD1 (5 bases). Germline V lookup: CDR1 LGHDT, CDR2 YNNKEL (reference sequence). The ends were cut back, 4 bases at V and 0 bases at J, with 15 bases in the middle. The CDR3 loop spans 16 amino acids.

This chain connects TRBV3-1 (or the pseudogene TRBV3-2) to TRBJ1-6; a possible D gene is TRBD1 (6 bases). V was clipped by 3 bases and J by 7 bases, with 13 bases between them. Germline CDR1 reads LGHDT; CDR2 reads YNNKEL (reference sequence). CDR3 size: 15 residues. CDR3: CASSHQTGGNSPLHF. DNA of the CDR3: TGTGCCAGCAGCCATCAGACAGGCGGGAATTCACCCCTCCACTTT.

The chain joins TRBV10-2 to TRBJ2-5; D is unclear. CDR3 length equals 12 residues. Per the germline V gene, CDR1 is WSHSY and CDR2 is SAAADI. Between the trimmed V and J ends, which lost 3 bases and 4 bases, there was a span of 6 bases. CDR3 loop: CASSEQLETQYF. The CDR3 DNA is TGCGCCAGCAGTGAACAGCTAGAGACCCAGTACTTC.

The chain links TRBV19 to TRBJ1-2, with 7 bases aligning to TRBD1. V lost 5 bases, J lost 8 bases, and 8 bases stayed unmatched. Germline V gene lookup returns CDR1 LNHDA and CDR2 SQIVND (reference sequence). This CDR3 contains 13 residues. CDR3 amino acids: CASSSTGRRGYTF. In DNA form, the CDR3 reads TGTGCCAGTAGTTCGACAGGGCGGAGGGGCTACACCTTC.

The gene calls are TRBV19 and TRBJ1-1; weak D call: TRBD1 (5 bases). The CDR3 totals 14 residues. From germline, CDR1 is LNHDA and CDR2 SQIVND (reference sequence). V lost 4 bases and J 0 bases, leaving 9 bases between the germline ends. Here the CDR3 DNA reads TGTGCCAGTAGTAGGGGCGCCTTGAACACTGAAGCTTTCTTT. As protein: CASSRGALNTEAFF.

This clone was recorded a few times. CDR3 coding DNA: TGTGCCAGCAGCCGGGACAGGGATCAGCCCCAGCATTTT. Its protein is CASSRDRDQPQHF. This chain connects TRBV7-2 to TRBJ1-5; 9 bases match TRBD1. Trimming at V came to 5 bases and at J to 5 bases, leaving 1 base not matched to a gene. CDR3 size: 13 residues. In germline, CDR1 is SGHTA, CDR2 FQGNSA. Using reference TRBV7-2 and TRBJ1-5 for the parts outside the CDR3, the full variable domain is GAGVSQSPSNKVTEKGKDVELRCDPISGHTALYWYRQSLGQGLEFLIYFQGNSAPDKSGLPSDRFSAERTGGSVSTLTIQRTQQEDSAVYLCASSRDRDQPQHFGDGTRLSIL.

The rearrangement links TRBV6-6 to TRBJ1-2; tentatively, D is TRBD1 (6 bases). This CDR3 has 14 amino acids. Trimming cost V 10 bases and J 7 bases, with 22 bases left between them. CDR1 and CDR2 (germline): MNHNY, SVGAGI (reference sequence). CDR3 protein: CAMGPVGQGPGYTF. The CDR3 DNA is TGTGCCATGGGCCCGGTCGGCCAGGGGCCTGGCTACACCTTC.

The rearrangement uses TRBV5-1 and TRBJ1-2; 9 bases agree with TRBD1. The germline V gene encodes CDR1 SGHRS and CDR2 YFSETQ. This CDR3 comprises 14 residues. With V trimmed by 7 bases and J by 8 bases, 12 bases remained unmatched. The DNA of the CDR3 is TGCGCCAGCTCCACAGGGGGCGCGGAAGGCGGCTACACCTTC. It is translated as CASSTGGAEGGYTF.

The rearrangement uses TRBV7-6 and TRBJ1-1, with D uncertain. Trimming cost V 2 bases and J 4 bases, with 11 bases left between them. Germline V gene sequence: CDR1 SGHVS, CDR2 FNYEAQ. The CDR3 covers 14 residues. This chain's CDR3 is CASSLSPRRTEAFF. CDR3 nucleotides: TGTGCCAGCAGCTTAAGCCCGAGGCGCACTGAAGCTTTCTTT.

In its sample, this clone was seen once. The J gene is TRBJ1-5, the V gene TRBV19, with 8 bases aligning to TRBD1. Germline CDR1 and CDR2: LNHDA and SQIVND (reference sequence). This CDR3 is 15 amino acids long. Trimming took 6 bases from V and 5 from J; bases not matched to a gene: 9. The CDR3 DNA follows: TGTGCCAGTAGCTTTCGGCAGGGGGCGGATCAGCCCCAGCATTTT. This codes for CASSFRQGADQPQHF.

The V call is TRBV6-5, the J call TRBJ2-5; 8 bases are a match to TRBD1. This CDR3 region has 15 residues. CDR1 is MNHEY and CDR2 is SVGAGI in the germline V gene. V shed 8 bases, J shed 4 bases, and the junction held 12 bases outside the gene matches. CDR3 DNA sequence: TGTGCCAGCGGGAAACCAGCCGGGACAGGAGAGACCCAGTACTTC. This sequence encodes CASGKPAGTGETQYF.

This clone appeared a single time. This chain's CDR3 is CASSIPRGVAQYF. Here the CDR3 DNA reads TGTGCCAGCAGCATCCCCCGGGGAGTCGCCCAGTACTTC. The J gene is TRBJ2-5, the V gene TRBV11-2, with D perhaps matching TRBD2 (5 bases). CDR3 size: 13 residues. With 5 bases removed from V and 9 bases from J, the gap between germline ends came to 16 bases. Per germline, CDR1 SGHAT and CDR2 FQNNGV.

This clone was observed a single time. The sample has other DNA sequences that encode this CDR3 too. The chain has TRBV5-6 and TRBJ2-7; tentatively, D is TRBD1 (6 bases). The germline CDR1 and CDR2 sequences are SGHDT and YYEEEE. The CDR3 loop spans 15 amino acids. The V end lost 0 bases, the J end lost 0 bases, and 10 bases lay between the germline ends. The CDR3 nucleotides are TGTGCCAGCAGCTTGGGCAGGGGCAGCTCCTACGAGCAGTACTTC. Its translation is CASSLGRGSSYEQYF.

The rearrangement links TRBV7-9 to TRBJ2-7; 7 bases are shared with TRBD2. The ends lost 2 bases at V and 2 bases at J; junction bases unmatched: 9. Germline CDR1 SEHNR, CDR2 FQNEAQ (reference sequence). The CDR3 is 16 residues long. This CDR3 is CASSLRGGGTTYEQYF. CDR3 bases: TGTGCCAGCAGCTTACGAGGCGGGGGAACCACCTACGAGCAGTACTTC.

The CDR3 here is CASSDRAYGETGELFF. DNA of the CDR3: TGTGCCAGCAGTGACCGAGCCTACGGGGAAACCGGGGAGCTGTTTTTT. The rearrangement links TRBV6-4 to TRBJ2-2, with a possible D match to TRBD2 (5 bases). This CDR3 spans 16 amino acids. Trimming took 2 bases from V and 5 from J, leaving 15 bases between them. Germline loops: CDR1 MRHNA, CDR2 SNTAGT.

The chain uses TRBV13 and TRBJ1-2; a possible D gene is TRBD1 (6 bases). Germline V CDR1 and CDR2: PRHDT, FYEKMQ (reference sequence). The CDR3 extends over 15 amino acids. V was clipped by 3 bases and J by 3 bases, with 14 bases between them. The CDR3 sequence: CASSLGNRADYGYTF. CDR3 nucleotides: TGTGCCAGCAGCTTGGGGAACAGGGCTGACTATGGCTACACCTTC. Looking up the rest from reference TRBV13 and TRBJ1-2 gives the full variable domain: AAGVIQSPRHLIKEKRETATLKCYPIPRHDTVYWYQQGPGQDPQFLISFYEKMQSDKGSIPDRFSAQQFSDYHSELNMSSLELGDSALYFCASSLGNRADYGYTFGSGTRLTVV.

The chain couples TRBV27 to TRBJ1-3, with D unresolved. The ends were cut back, 0 bases at V and 4 bases at J, with 4 bases in the middle. The germline gives CDR1 MNHEY, CDR2 SMNVEV (reference sequence). The CDR3 spans 13 residues. The CDR3 here is CASSLSQGNTIYF. CDR3 bases: TGTGCCAGCAGTTTATCACAGGGAAACACCATATATTTT.

V and J are TRBV4-3 and TRBJ2-3; D possibly corresponds to TRBD2 (5 bases). The CDR3 covers 13 residues. Trimming left V 2 bases short and J 5 bases short, with 8 bases between. Germline lookup yields CDR1 LGHNA and CDR2 YSLEER. CDR3 in DNA: TGCGCCAGCAGCCAAAATGGAGGAGATACGCAGTATTTT. Its protein is CASSQNGGDTQYF.

This clone was picked up a small number of times. This chain joins TRBV11-3 and TRBJ2-2; D is possibly TRBD1 (7 bases). This CDR3 has 17 amino acids. Germline V gene lookup returns CDR1 SGHNT and CDR2 YENEEA. The ends were cut back, 5 bases at V and 4 bases at J, with 20 bases in the middle. The CDR3 spells CASSPPGPGGGTGELFF. In nucleotides, the CDR3 is TGTGCCAGCAGCCCTCCCGGGCCAGGGGGAGGCACCGGGGAGCTGTTTTTT.